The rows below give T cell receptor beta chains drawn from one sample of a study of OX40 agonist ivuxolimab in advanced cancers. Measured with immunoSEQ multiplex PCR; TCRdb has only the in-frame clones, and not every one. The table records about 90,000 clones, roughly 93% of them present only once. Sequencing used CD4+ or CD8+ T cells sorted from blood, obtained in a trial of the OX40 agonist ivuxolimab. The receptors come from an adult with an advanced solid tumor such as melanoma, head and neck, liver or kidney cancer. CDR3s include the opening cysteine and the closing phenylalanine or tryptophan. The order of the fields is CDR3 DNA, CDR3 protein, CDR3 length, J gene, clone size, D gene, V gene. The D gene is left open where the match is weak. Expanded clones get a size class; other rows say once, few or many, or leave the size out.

CDR3 DNA: TGTGCCAGCAGCTTAGGTCCGGATCCGCAGTATTTT; CDR3 protein: CASSLGPDPQYF; CDR3 length: 12; J gene: TRBJ2-3; clone size: -; D gene: -; V gene: TRBV11-3
CDR3 DNA: TGTGCCAGCAGCCAACCGCCAGCCTACAATGGGCAGTTCTTC; CDR3 protein: CASSQPPAYNGQFF; CDR3 length: 14; J gene: TRBJ2-1; clone size: -; D gene: -; V gene: TRBV5-4
CDR3 DNA: TGTGCCAGCAGCGCCACAGGGGCAGATACGCAGTATTTT; CDR3 protein: CASSATGADTQYF; CDR3 length: 13; J gene: TRBJ2-3; clone size: -; D gene: TRBD1; V gene: TRBV7-2
CDR3 DNA: TGTGCCAGCAGCGGCCCCACAGGGTTGGAAAAACTGTTTTTT; CDR3 protein: CASSGPTGLEKLFF; CDR3 length: 14; J gene: TRBJ1-4; clone size: once; D gene: -; V gene: TRBV2
CDR3 DNA: TGTGCCAGAAGTAAGCTAATTCCTGGGGGCACTGAAGCTTTCTTT; CDR3 protein: CARSKLIPGGTEAFF; CDR3 length: 15; J gene: TRBJ1-1; clone size: -; D gene: -; V gene: TRBV5-3
CDR3 DNA: TGTGCCAGCAGCGTAGACGTCTCTAATGAAAAACTGTTTTTT; CDR3 protein: CASSVDVSNEKLFF; CDR3 length: 14; J gene: TRBJ1-4; clone size: -; D gene: -; V gene: TRBV9
CDR3 DNA: TGTGCCAGCAGTATTGACAGGGGGCGCGGAAACACCATATATTTT; CDR3 protein: CASSIDRGRGNTIYF; CDR3 length: 15; J gene: TRBJ1-3; clone size: -; D gene: TRBD1; V gene: TRBV7-9
CDR3 DNA: TGTGCCAGCGCTAGGCAGGCCCTCTCTGGAAACACCATATATTTT; CDR3 protein: CASARQALSGNTIYF; CDR3 length: 15; J gene: TRBJ1-3; clone size: -; D gene: -; V gene: TRBV6-1
CDR3 DNA: TGTGCCAGCAGCTTCGGCGTAGGGCCTTACAATGAGCAGTTCTTC; CDR3 protein: CASSFGVGPYNEQFF; CDR3 length: 15; J gene: TRBJ2-1; clone size: -; D gene: -; V gene: TRBV5-8
CDR3 DNA: TGTGCCAGAAGCCCTGGGACAGGGGGCGCGAATTTAGATACGCAGTATTTT; CDR3 protein: CARSPGTGGANLDTQYF; CDR3 length: 17; J gene: TRBJ2-3; clone size: -; D gene: TRBD1; V gene: TRBV5-3
CDR3 DNA: TGCGCCAGCAGCCCCGGACAGGGGAGATACAATGAGCAGTTCTTC; CDR3 protein: CASSPGQGRYNEQFF; CDR3 length: 15; J gene: TRBJ2-1; clone size: -; D gene: TRBD1; V gene: TRBV5-1
CDR3 DNA: TGTGCCAGCAGCGCCATCAGGGGTGGCACTGAAGCTTTCTTT; CDR3 protein: CASSAIRGGTEAFF; CDR3 length: 14; J gene: TRBJ1-1; clone size: -; D gene: -; V gene: TRBV9
CDR3 DNA: TGTGCCAGCAGTGACCAGACCGGCGGGGAGCTGTTTTTT; CDR3 protein: CASSDQTGGELFF; CDR3 length: 13; J gene: TRBJ2-2; clone size: -; D gene: -; V gene: TRBV6-4
CDR3 DNA: TGCAGTGCGTCAGGGGTCAGGGGCTACACCTTC; CDR3 protein: CSASGVRGYTF; CDR3 length: 11; J gene: TRBJ1-2; clone size: -; D gene: -; V gene: TRBV20-1
CDR3 DNA: TGTGCCACCAGCACCGGGACTAGCGGGAGAAGGACTGAGCAGTTCTTC; CDR3 protein: CATSTGTSGRRTEQFF; CDR3 length: 16; J gene: TRBJ2-1; clone size: -; D gene: TRBD2; V gene: TRBV15
CDR3 DNA: TGTGCCAGCAGCCCCCGGAACGGGGAGACCCAGTACTTC; CDR3 protein: CASSPRNGETQYF; CDR3 length: 13; J gene: TRBJ2-5; clone size: -; D gene: -; V gene: TRBV5-4
CDR3 DNA: TGCGCCAGCGGTGGGGCCAACTCCTACAATGAGCAGTTCTTC; CDR3 protein: CASGGANSYNEQFF; CDR3 length: 14; J gene: TRBJ2-1; clone size: -; D gene: -; V gene: TRBV10-2
CDR3 DNA: TGTGCCAGCAGCACCTCCTATAATGAAAAACTGTTTTTT; CDR3 protein: CASSTSYNEKLFF; CDR3 length: 13; J gene: TRBJ1-4; clone size: -; D gene: -; V gene: TRBV7-9
CDR3 DNA: TGTGCCTGGAGTAGGGCCGGACTAGTAGGGGAGCAGTACTTC; CDR3 protein: CAWSRAGLVGEQYF; CDR3 length: 14; J gene: TRBJ2-7; clone size: once; D gene: TRBD2; V gene: TRBV30
CDR3 DNA: TGCGCCAGCAGCCAAGAAAGGATCACGCAAGCAACTAATGAAAAACTGTTTTTT; CDR3 protein: CASSQERITQATNEKLFF; CDR3 length: 18; J gene: TRBJ1-4; clone size: -; D gene: -; V gene: TRBV4-3
CDR3 DNA: TGTGCCAGCAGCTTGGGAGCGGGAGTCTTGTACGAGCAGTACTTC; CDR3 protein: CASSLGAGVLYEQYF; CDR3 length: 15; J gene: TRBJ2-7; clone size: -; D gene: TRBD2; V gene: TRBV5-4